This T cell receptor beta chain derives from a study of T-cell reconstitution after alpha-beta-depleted transplantation in children. TCRbeta library preparation incorporated unique molecular identifiers. TCRdb independently ran MiXCR on the PCR reads; one entry per CDR3 protein. This table holds hundreds of thousands of distinct CDR3 sequences, 9.5% to 15% found once. This clonotype was counted many times. This receptor was taken from a human donor who donated a stem cell graft to a child with acute lymphoblastic leukemia. The sequences come from PBMCs from the stem cell graft donor, collected from the stem cell graft.

The CDR3 sequence is CASSLGMRQPQHF. CDR3 coding DNA: TGTGCCAGCAGCTTAGGGATGCGGCAGCCCCAGCATTTT. This chain uses TRBV7-2 with TRBJ1-5; the D is unclear. Germline CDR1 and CDR2: SGHTA and FQGNSA. Between the trimmed V and J ends, which lost 1 base and 7 bases, there was a span of 8 bases. The CDR3 totals 13 residues.